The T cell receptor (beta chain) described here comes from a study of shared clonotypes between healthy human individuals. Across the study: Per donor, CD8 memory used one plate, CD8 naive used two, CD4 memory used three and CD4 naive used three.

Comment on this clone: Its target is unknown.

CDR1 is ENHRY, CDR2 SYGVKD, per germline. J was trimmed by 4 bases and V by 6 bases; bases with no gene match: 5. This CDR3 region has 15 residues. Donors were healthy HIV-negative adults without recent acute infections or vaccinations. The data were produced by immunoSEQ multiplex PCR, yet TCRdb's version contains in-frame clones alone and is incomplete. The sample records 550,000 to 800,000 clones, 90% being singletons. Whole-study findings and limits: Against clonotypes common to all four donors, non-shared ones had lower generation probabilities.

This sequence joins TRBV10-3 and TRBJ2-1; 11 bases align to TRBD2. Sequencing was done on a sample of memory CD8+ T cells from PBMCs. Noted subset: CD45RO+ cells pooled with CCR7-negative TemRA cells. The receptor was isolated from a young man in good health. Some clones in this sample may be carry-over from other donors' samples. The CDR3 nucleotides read TGTGCCATCAGCCATGGGACTAGCGGTTACAATGAGCAGTTCTTC. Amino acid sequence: CAISHGTSGYNEQFF.